Below, 27 T cell receptor beta chains from the same sample are listed, as sequenced in a study of blood T cell repertoires in COVID-19. Produced via immunoSEQ multiplex PCR; TCRdb's table is partial and in-frame only. This sample has just over 95,000 clones, with more than 75% found just once. Sequencing was carried out using peripheral blood. These receptors all come from a human donor in a cohort sampled during active COVID-19.

The chain carries TRBV18 and TRBJ2-2, with a possible D match to TRBD2 (5 bases). Germline V gene lookup returns CDR1 KGHSH and CDR2 LQKENI. Trimming left V 0 bases short and J 2 bases short, with 7 bases between. The CDR3 spans 15 residues. The CDR3 spells CASSPPGLNTGELFF. The CDR3 DNA follows: TGTGCCAGCTCACCACCTGGACTTAACACCGGGGAGCTGTTTTTT. Using reference TRBV18 and TRBJ2-2 for the parts outside the CDR3, the full variable domain is NAGVMQNPRHLVRRRGQEARLRCSPMKGHSHVYWYRQLPEEGLKFMVYLQKENIIDESGMPKERFSAEFPKEGPSILRIQQVVRGDSAAYFCASSPPGLNTGELFFGEGSRLTVL.

The chain uses TRBV30 and TRBJ2-3; TRBD2 aligns across 13 bases. Germline loops: CDR1 GTSNPN, CDR2 SVGIG (reference sequence). The CDR3 is 18 residues long. Unmatched junction bases numbered 13, after V lost 5 bases and J lost 2 bases. The CDR3 nucleotides read TGTGCCTGGGGGACTAGCGGGACGAGCCTGATATTCACAGATACGCAGTATTTT. Translated, it gives CAWGTSGTSLIFTDTQYF.

The chain recombines TRBV28 with TRBJ1-5; 7 nucleotides align to TRBD1. This CDR3 region has 15 residues. The junction had 9 bases not matched to a gene; V was cut back by 3 bases and J by 7 bases. Germline V CDR1 and CDR2: MDHEN, SYDVKM. The CDR3 protein is CASSLGQSFRQPQHF. CDR3 nucleotides: TGTGCCAGCAGTTTGGGACAGTCATTTCGGCAGCCCCAGCATTTT.

The chain is built from TRBV2 and TRBJ2-3; 10 bases match TRBD2. CDR3 length: 15 residues. Germline V gene data show CDR1 as SNHLY and CDR2 as FYNNEI. The trim removed 6 bases at V and 1 base at J, leaving 4 bases unmatched. The CDR3 region has the DNA TGTGCCAGCAGGACCGGGACTAGCGGCACAGATACGCAGTATTTT. Amino acids: CASRTGTSGTDTQYF. Complete variable domain (other parts from reference TRBV2 and TRBJ2-3): EPEVTQTPSHQVTQMGQEVILRCVPISNHLYFYWYRQILGQKVEFLVSFYNNEISEKSEIFDDQFSVERPDGSNFTLKIRSTKLEDSAMYFCASRTGTSGTDTQYFGPGTRLTVL.

The rearrangement joins TRBV18 to TRBJ2-6; D remains unclear. Germline V gene data show CDR1 as KGHSH and CDR2 as LQKENI. Trimming cost V 6 bases and J 2 bases, with 14 bases left between them. This CDR3 has 16 residues. The CDR3: CASSPSIDPGANVLTF. The DNA of the CDR3 is TGTGCCAGCTCGCCTTCTATTGATCCTGGGGCCAACGTCCTGACTTTC.

This chain joins TRBV19 and TRBJ1-1; TRBD1 might be the D (5 bases). The CDR3 runs 13 residues. With 4 bases removed from V and 5 bases from J, the gap between germline ends came to 11 bases. The germline V gene encodes CDR1 LNHDA and CDR2 SQIVND (reference sequence). The chain's CDR3 is CASSKGLRTEAFF. The CDR3 nucleotides are TGTGCCAGTAGTAAGGGGTTGAGGACTGAAGCTTTCTTT.

The chain links TRBV6-4 to TRBJ2-1, with 10 bases identical to TRBD2. The ends lost 6 bases at V and 6 bases at J; junction bases unmatched: 8. Germline CDR1 is MRHNA and CDR2 is SNTAGT. This CDR3 has 15 residues. Here the CDR3 reads CASREASGSINEQFF. DNA for the CDR3: TGTGCCAGCAGAGAGGCTAGCGGGAGTATCAATGAGCAGTTCTTC.

This chain's CDR3 is CASSPLGLAGTYEQYF. The DNA of the CDR3 is TGTGCCAGCAGTCCTCTGGGACTAGCGGGAACCTACGAGCAGTACTTC. V and J are TRBV27 and TRBJ2-7, with TRBD2 matching 13 bases. The germline V gene has CDR1 MNHEY and CDR2 SMNVEV (reference sequence). V lost 5 bases, J lost 2 bases, and 6 bases stayed unmatched. This CDR3 comprises 16 residues.

The chain couples TRBV10-1 to TRBJ1-2; D gene ambiguous. Germline V CDR1 and CDR2: WNHNN, SYGVQD (reference sequence). This CDR3 has 14 residues. Trimming cost V 6 bases and J 0 bases, with 11 bases left between them. CDR3 protein: CASSDGGSNYGYTF. CDR3 sequence (DNA): TGCGCCAGCAGCGACGGCGGCTCTAACTATGGCTACACCTTC.

The chain recombines TRBV5-6 with TRBJ2-7, with a tentative D call TRBD1 (6 bases). Trimming took off 4 bases at V and 0 bases at J, with 11 bases between the two ends. The germline V gene has CDR1 SGHDT and CDR2 YYEEEE. CDR3 length: 14 residues. The CDR3 loop reads CASSVTGNSYEQYF. Written as DNA, the CDR3 is TGTGCCAGCAGCGTGACAGGAAACTCCTACGAGCAGTACTTC.

The chain employs TRBV21-1 and TRBJ1-2; the D segment call TRBD1 is taken from the table without a DNA check. TRBV21-1 is shown as a pseudogene. The CDR3 is made up of 13 amino acids. CDR3 bases: TGTGCCGCCTCGACAGGGGGCGGCTATGGCTACACCTTC. This codes for CAASTGGGYGYTF.

The genes are TRBV9 and TRBJ1-3; TRBD1 is a possible D gene (5 bases). This CDR3 has 15 residues. Germline V lookup: CDR1 SGDLS, CDR2 YYNGEE. Trimming pared 0 bases from V and 3 bases from J, leaving 10 bases between. The CDR3, as DNA: TGTGCCAGCAGCGTAGAAGGGGTAGGTGGAAACACCATATATTTT. Protein sequence: CASSVEGVGGNTIYF.

The rearrangement links TRBV5-4 to TRBJ2-2; 10 bases align to TRBD1. The junction had 1 base not matched to a gene; V was cut back by 2 bases and J by 0 bases. The CDR3 has 16 residues. Germline CDR1 reads SGHNT; CDR2 reads YYREEE (reference sequence). CDR3 sequence reads: CASSFGQGANTGELFF. CDR3 nucleotides: TGTGCCAGCAGCTTTGGACAGGGGGCGAACACCGGGGAGCTGTTTTTT.

V gene TRBV18 combines with J gene TRBJ1-1; D is perhaps TRBD1 (6 bases). The CDR3 is made up of 18 amino acids. Trimming removed 4 bases from V and 2 bases from J, with 23 bases in between. Per the germline V gene, CDR1 is KGHSH and CDR2 is LQKENI. The CDR3 region has the DNA TGTGCCAGCTCACAAGGAGTTCTGGGGGGGGCCACCAACACTGAAGCTTTCTTT. It yields the protein CASSQGVLGGATNTEAFF.

The chain couples TRBV18 to TRBJ2-5, with unresolved D. Trimming removed 2 bases from V and 1 base from J, with 8 bases in between. The germline gives CDR1 KGHSH, CDR2 LQKENI. The CDR3 is made up of 14 amino acids. The CDR3 coding sequence is TGTGCCAGCTCACCAACGCAGGTCCAAGAGACCCAGTACTTC. Its translation: CASSPTQVQETQYF.

The chain combines TRBV6-6 with TRBJ1-2; D is uncertain. CDR3 length equals 11 residues. V was shortened by 7 bases and J by 6 bases, with 9 bases between the two germline ends. Germline V gene data show CDR1 as MNHNY and CDR2 as SVGAGI (reference sequence). CDR3 coding DNA: TGTGCCAGCACTTCGAGGGATGGCTACACCTTC. This translates into CASTSRDGYTF.

In its sample, this clone was seen a few times. This chain joins TRBV10-2 and TRBJ2-7; D remains unclear. Per germline, CDR1 WSHSY and CDR2 SAAADI. With 2 bases removed from V and 2 bases from J, the gap between germline ends came to 13 bases. This CDR3 has 15 residues. CDR3 DNA: TGCGCCAGCAGTGAGGTTACTATTTATCCCTACGAGCAGTACTTC. Translated: CASSEVTIYPYEQYF.

The rearrangement joins TRBV27 to TRBJ1-4, with 9 bases fitting TRBD1. CDR3 length: 15 amino acids. Germline V gene sequence: CDR1 MNHEY, CDR2 SMNVEV (reference sequence). The J segment lost 5 bases and the V segment lost 4 bases, leaving 5 bases of the junction unmatched. CDR3 bases: TGTGCCAGCAGTTGGGGACAGGGTGAGAATGAAAAACTGTTTTTT. Protein product: CASSWGQGENEKLFF. Using reference TRBV27 and TRBJ1-4 for the parts outside the CDR3, the full variable domain is EAQVTQNPRYLITVTGKKLTVTCSQNMNHEYMSWYRQDPGLGLRQIYYSMNVEVTDKGDVPEGYKVSRKEKRNFPLILESPSPNQTSLYFCASSWGQGENEKLFFGSGTQLSVL.

The V gene is TRBV11-2, the J gene TRBJ2-5, with D perhaps matching TRBD2 (5 bases). Trimming took 0 bases from V and 9 from J, leaving 8 bases between them. This CDR3 region has 12 residues. The germline V gene encodes CDR1 SGHAT and CDR2 FQNNGV. Here the CDR3 DNA reads TGTGCCAGCAGCTTAGAGCGGGCGGCCCAGTACTTC. Amino acids: CASSLERAAQYF.

The chain recombines TRBV27 with TRBJ1-1, with D maybe TRBD1 (5 bases). Germline CDR1 reads MNHEY; CDR2 reads SMNVEV (reference sequence). This CDR3 has 18 residues. Trimming pared 0 bases from V and 0 bases from J, leaving 17 bases between. CDR3 nucleotide sequence: TGTGCCAGCAGTTTATCCCTCATGGGACTGCTTATGAACACTGAAGCTTTCTTT. It encodes CASSLSLMGLLMNTEAFF.

This chain uses TRBV5-1 with TRBJ2-1, with TRBD2 matching over 7 bases. From germline, CDR1 is SGHRS and CDR2 YFSETQ. The CDR3 covers 15 residues. V dropped 2 bases and J dropped 4; count of bases not matched to a gene: 6. The CDR3 region is CASSLLRESYNEQFF. The CDR3 DNA follows: TGCGCCAGCAGCTTACTGCGGGAGTCGTACAATGAGCAGTTCTTC.

The J gene is TRBJ1-4, the V gene TRBV2, with 7 bases matching TRBD1. Germline V gene lookup returns CDR1 SNHLY and CDR2 FYNNEI. Trimming took 2 bases from V and 5 from J; bases not matched to a gene: 5. This CDR3 contains 15 residues. CDR3 DNA sequence: TGTGCCAGCAGTGAAAAGGGGGCGCTCAATGAAAAACTGTTTTTT. It is translated as CASSEKGALNEKLFF.

The rearrangement uses TRBV28 and TRBJ2-7, with 12 bases identical to TRBD2. CDR1 is MDHEN and CDR2 is SYDVKM in the germline V gene. There are 17 residues in the CDR3. Trimming removed 6 bases from V and 1 base from J; junction bases left unmatched: 10. CDR3 amino acids: CASSPTSGRDGSYEQYF. CDR3 nucleotide sequence: TGTGCCAGCAGCCCGACTAGCGGGAGAGACGGGTCCTACGAGCAGTACTTC.

The chain couples TRBV10-3 to TRBJ2-5; tentatively, D is TRBD2 (6 bases). CDR3 size: 13 residues. Trimming cost V 6 bases and J 3 bases, with 11 bases left between them. The V gene's germline CDR1 is ENHRY and CDR2 SYGVKD. CDR3 protein: CAISSIAEETQYF. The CDR3 nucleotides read TGTGCCATCAGCTCTATAGCGGAAGAGACCCAGTACTTC.

This clone was seen a few times. J is TRBJ2-1 and V is TRBV21-1; TRBD2, the D gene given by the table, was not confirmed from the DNA. TRBV21-1 is a listed pseudogene. The length of the CDR3 is 15 residues. This chain's CDR3 is CASSKDASGYNEQFF. The CDR3 DNA reads TGTGCCAGCAGCAAAGATGCTAGCGGCTACAATGAGCAGTTCTTC.

V and J are TRBV2 and TRBJ2-2; D remains unclear. Trimming took 8 bases from V and 6 from J, leaving 4 bases between them. The CDR3 extends over 10 amino acids. CDR1 and CDR2 from the germline V gene are SNHLY and FYNNEI. For the CDR3, the DNA is TGTGCCAGCGCAGCCGGGGAGCTGTTTTTT. Its protein product is CASAAGELFF.

This clone was seen a few times. V and J are TRBV12-5 and TRBJ1-1, with a possible D match to TRBD1 (5 bases). There are 15 residues in the CDR3. With 5 bases removed from V and 0 bases from J, the gap between germline ends came to 13 bases. Germline loops: CDR1 LGHNT, CDR2 FRNRAP. The CDR3 DNA sequence: TGTGCTAGTGGTCCCGGGACTCCGATGAACACTGAAGCTTTCTTT. Translating it yields CASGPGTPMNTEAFF.